The present entry profiles one TCR beta chain with its context. Its matching antigen is unknown. Treatment: approximately nine-day PBMC culture with coronavirus spike peptide pools or control peptides (ViraFEST assay). The sample comes from a study of vaccination and CD4 T cells after COVID-19. The overall study: Controls had a CEFX pool, an HIV-1 Nef pool, or no peptide added. Study-wide findings and caveats: In convalescent patients, 304 of 307 vaccine-specific clones were mono-reactive for SARS-CoV-2 spike. Of the reactive clones in convalescent patients, a median roughly 88% showed up only post-vaccination.

Sequencing of the DNA from cultured CD4+ T cells was carried out with the Oncomine TCR Beta short-read assay. MiXCR, run by TCRdb on the PCR reads, gives a single entry per CDR3 protein. The data contain thousands of distinct CDR3 sequences, around 64% of them singletons. Trimming took 6 bases from V and 4 from J, leaving 12 bases between them. CDR1 is LNHDA and CDR2 is SQIVND in the germline V gene (reference sequence). The CDR3 covers 13 residues. The clonotype was recovered from a human donor who had recovered from COVID-19. What was sequenced was CD4+ T cells from blood, cultured in vitro. V and J are TRBV19 and TRBJ2-5, with D tentatively TRBD2 (6 bases). CDR3 sequence: CASSGSIIETQYF. DNA of the CDR3: TGTGCCAGTAGCGGGAGCATCATAGAGACCCAGTACTTC.